Below are 14 T cell receptor beta chains sequenced from a single sample in a study of T cells in Graves' hyperthyroidism and ophthalmopathy. Researchers took RNA transcripts and amplified the TCR beta CDR3 regions from them. In the first-round RT-PCR of the TCR CDR3, the HTBI primer set was used. TCRdb itself ran the multiplex PCR reads through MiXCR, one entry per CDR3 protein. The sample lists about 640,000 distinct CDR3 sequences, roughly 20% occurring once. Material: blood. The origin of the receptors is a man aged 25 to 40 with Graves' ophthalmopathy.

The J gene is TRBJ2-3, the V gene TRBV5-1; 13 bases map to TRBD2. CDR3 size: 17 residues. Germline loops: CDR1 SGHRS, CDR2 YFSETQ. V shed 2 bases and J 3 bases; nucleotides not matched to a gene: 6. CDR3 loop: CASSLPGLAGITDTQYF. CDR3 sequence (DNA): TGCGCCAGCAGCTTACCGGGACTAGCGGGGATAACAGATACGCAGTATTTT.

Of note for this clonotype: A read error may explain this, as a much larger clone is one base away. The chain combines TRBV11-1 with TRBJ1-1, with TRBD1 identical over 7 bases. Germline V gene lookup returns CDR1 SGHAT and CDR2 FQDESV (reference sequence). The CDR3 spans 15 residues. V trimming: 3 bases; J trimming: 1 base; junction bases outside the gene matches: 5. CDR3 DNA sequence: TGTGCCAGCAGCTTTCCAGGGGGAGCGAACACTGAAGCTTTCTTT. Its translation is CASSFPGGANTEAFF.

The sample holds a few counts of this clonotype. V gene TRBV28 combines with J gene TRBJ1-4; D not resolved. V lost 6 bases, J lost 3 bases, and 11 bases lay in between. The CDR3 sequence is 14 residues long. Germline V gene sequence: CDR1 MDHEN, CDR2 SYDVKM. For the CDR3, the DNA is TGTGCCAGCAGAATGGACGCGGCTAATGAAAAACTGTTTTTT. Its translation: CASRMDAANEKLFF.

V is TRBV10-3 and J is TRBJ1-1; 9 nucleotides line up with TRBD1. V gave up 7 bases and J gave up 4 bases; unmatched junction bases: 10. From germline, CDR1 is ENHRY and CDR2 SYGVKD. This CDR3 has 15 residues. The CDR3 DNA reads as TGTGCCATCACTATCGAGGGACAGGGCTCCACTGAAGCTTTCTTT. Its protein is CAITIEGQGSTEAFF.

The chain carries TRBV4-1 and TRBJ2-2; D unresolved. Trimming removed 3 bases at V and 1 base at J, with 12 bases between. Germline lookup yields CDR1 MGHRA and CDR2 YSYEKL. The CDR3 has 16 amino acids. The CDR3 is CASSQQNLENTGELFF. As DNA, the CDR3 is TGCGCCAGCAGCCAGCAGAACCTCGAGAACACCGGGGAGCTGTTTTTT.

This clonotype was counted ten times or more. The chain uses TRBV7-9 and TRBJ2-1; 14 bases are a match to TRBD2. Germline loops: CDR1 SEHNR, CDR2 FQNEAQ (reference sequence). J was trimmed by 7 bases and V by 5 bases; bases with no gene match: 7. The CDR3 spans 16 residues. Written as DNA, the CDR3 is TGTGCCAGCAGCACGACTAGCGGGAGGGCCGTGAATGAGCAGTTCTTC. It is translated as CASSTTSGRAVNEQFF.

This clonotype has a handful of counts. The chain is built from TRBV30 and TRBJ2-3; TRBD2 aligns across 13 bases. Trimming removed 2 bases from V and 2 bases from J; junction bases left unmatched: 4. CDR1 and CDR2 (germline): GTSNPN, SVGIG (reference sequence). The CDR3 has 16 residues. CDR3 sequence reads: CAWSSGLAGTTDTQYF. The CDR3 region has the DNA TGTGCCTGGAGTTCGGGACTAGCGGGAACCACAGATACGCAGTATTTT.

This clonotype turned up a few times. V usage is TRBV28 and J usage is TRBJ2-7; 8 bases are shared with TRBD2. Per germline, CDR1 MDHEN and CDR2 SYDVKM. Trimming at V came to 6 bases and at J to 4 bases, leaving 8 bases not matched to a gene. The CDR3 spans 14 residues. CDR3 loop: CASRHPLAGYEQYF. The CDR3 bases are TGTGCCAGCAGACACCCCCTAGCGGGTTACGAGCAGTACTTC.

The V gene is TRBV12-3 or TRBV12-4, the J gene TRBJ2-5, with 7 bases fitting TRBD2. This CDR3 contains 14 residues. The junction had 9 bases not matched to a gene; V was cut back by 6 bases and J by 5 bases. CDR3: CASSLMGGVETQYF. DNA for the CDR3: TGTGCCAGCAGCCTAATGGGGGGGGTGGAGACCCAGTACTTC.

V and J are TRBV20-1 and TRBJ2-4, with D hard to call. The CDR3 is made up of 14 amino acids. With 6 bases removed from V and 3 bases from J, the gap between germline ends came to 15 bases. Germline V lookup: CDR1 DFQATT, CDR2 SNEGSKA (reference sequence). The CDR3 reads CSAAMLEDKNIQYF. In nucleotides, the CDR3 is TGCAGTGCCGCGATGTTAGAGGACAAAAACATTCAGTACTTC.

The rearrangement uses TRBV6-1 and TRBJ1-4; no reliable D call. Trimming stripped 5 bases from V and 0 bases from J, with 13 bases between. This CDR3 is 16 amino acids long. In germline, CDR1 is MNHNS, CDR2 SASEGT. CDR3 bases: TGTGCCAGCAGTACCGGACCGGGAACAACTAATGAAAAACTGTTTTTT. Translated, it gives CASSTGPGTTNEKLFF.

This clonotype was counted only a few times. The rearrangement joins TRBV10-3 to TRBJ2-7, with 7 bases lining up with TRBD1. The CDR3 extends over 13 amino acids. Germline values: CDR1 ENHRY, CDR2 SYGVKD. After removal of 6 bases from V and 3 bases from J, the junction contained 5 bases not matched to a gene. CDR3 region: CAISPRQGYEQYF. DNA for the CDR3: TGTGCCATCAGCCCTCGACAGGGCTACGAGCAGTACTTC.

This clonotype occurred many times. This chain links TRBV3-1 with TRBJ2-7; weak D call: TRBD2 (5 bases). The CDR3 is 14 amino acids. The germline CDR1 and CDR2 sequences are LGHDT and YNNKEL (reference sequence). Trimming took off 4 bases at V and 6 bases at J, with 16 bases between the two ends. The CDR3: CASSLRLGGGEQYF. CDR3 DNA sequence: TGTGCCAGCAGCCTTAGGCTAGGAGGTGGCGAGCAGTACTTC.

This clonotype has ten or more counts. The chain joins TRBV20-1 to TRBJ1-1; 7 bases fit TRBD1. Trimming cost V 5 bases and J 7 bases; bases outside gene matches: 10. This CDR3 has 13 residues. Germline V gene data show CDR1 as DFQATT and CDR2 as SNEGSKA (reference sequence). The CDR3 protein is CSARSGGRSEAFF. In nucleotides, the CDR3 is TGCAGTGCTCGGTCAGGGGGTAGAAGTGAAGCTTTCTTT.